The 25 T cell receptor beta chains below were found in one sample sequenced in a study of blood T cell dynamics during melanoma immunotherapy. Specified time point: pre-treatment baseline. Produced via immunoSEQ multiplex PCR; TCRdb's table is partial and in-frame only. The profile shows about 6,300 clones, 92% of them singletons. This sample comprised cell-free DNA from blood, obtained from a patient treated with checkpoint blockade. Receptor source: a human donor with melanoma.

The V gene is TRBV11-2, the J gene TRBJ1-4, with 8 nucleotides matching TRBD1. Unmatched junction bases numbered 2, after V lost 1 base and J lost 4 bases. The CDR3 spans 15 residues. CDR1 is SGHAT, CDR2 FQNNGV, per germline. The CDR3 region has the DNA TGTGCCAGCAGCTTAGGGGACAGGTATAATGAAAAACTGTTTTTT. Translated: CASSLGDRYNEKLFF.

This chain connects TRBV9 to TRBJ1-3, with D unresolved. The CDR3 covers 15 residues. With 0 bases removed from V and 2 bases from J, the gap between germline ends came to 9 bases. CDR1 SGDLS and CDR2 YYNGEE come from the germline V gene. CDR3 residues: CASSVGSVTGNTIYF. CDR3 in DNA: TGTGCCAGCAGCGTAGGGTCTGTAACTGGAAACACCATATATTTT. The variable domain in full, completed from reference TRBV9 and TRBJ1-3, reads DSGVTQTPKHLITATGQRVTLRCSPRSGDLSVYWYQQSLDQGLQFLIQYYNGEERAKGNILERFSAQQFPDLHSELNLSSLELGDSALYFCASSVGSVTGNTIYFGEGSWLTVV.

V gene TRBV10-2 combines with J gene TRBJ2-7; perhaps TRBD2 as D (6 bases). CDR3 length equals 12 residues. V shed 9 bases and J shed 6 bases, with 15 bases lying between them. Looked up from germline, CDR1 is WSHSY and CDR2 is SAAADI. The CDR3 coding sequence is TGCGCCAGTGGGGGGTCCGGGGGCGAGCAGTACTTC. This translates into CASGGSGGEQYF.

The chain links TRBV2 to TRBJ2-7; possibly TRBD2 for D (5 bases). The ends were cut back, 6 bases at V and 6 bases at J, with 12 bases in the middle. Germline CDR1 reads SNHLY; CDR2 reads FYNNEI. CDR3 length equals 12 residues. CDR3 sequence (DNA): TGTGCCAGCAGCCGGGGTGCTCGCGAGCAGTACTTC. It codes for CASSRGAREQYF.

The chain has TRBV4-2 and TRBJ2-7, with D perhaps given as TRBD1 or TRBD2 (6 bases each). Trimming removed 4 bases from V and 7 bases from J, with 14 bases in between. The CDR3 sequence is 13 residues long. CDR1 is LGHNA, CDR2 YNFKEQ, per germline. The CDR3 nucleotides read TGTGCCAGCAGCCCTGGGGGGCTAACGGAGCAGTACTTC. It yields the protein CASSPGGLTEQYF.

The CDR3 nucleotides read TGTGCCAGCAGCTTCTCTAGCCTAGAGACCCAGTACTTC. Translated: CASSFSSLETQYF. This chain joins TRBV11-2 and TRBJ2-5, with D tentatively TRBD2 (5 bases). Germline V gene sequence: CDR1 SGHAT, CDR2 FQNNGV. Trimming left V 3 bases short and J 4 bases short, with 9 bases between. The CDR3 covers 13 residues.

The rearrangement links TRBV7-8 to TRBJ2-1; maybe TRBD1 (6 bases). This CDR3 spans 16 amino acids. The germline V gene encodes CDR1 SGHVS and CDR2 FQNEAQ. V was cut by 5 bases and J by 0 bases, with 14 bases left in between. The CDR3 sequence is CASSHTTGSSYNEQFF. CDR3 DNA sequence: TGTGCCAGCAGCCATACTACAGGGAGCTCCTACAATGAGCAGTTCTTC.

This sequence joins TRBV19 and TRBJ2-7; possibly TRBD1 for D (6 bases). CDR1 is LNHDA and CDR2 is SQIVND in the germline V gene (reference sequence). The CDR3 is 12 amino acids. V shed 6 bases and J shed 2 bases, with 8 bases lying between them. The CDR3 region is CASRGTTYEQYF. The CDR3 bases are TGTGCCAGTAGAGGGACAACCTACGAGCAGTACTTC.

This clone was seen only once. This chain uses TRBV5-1 with TRBJ2-2, with 9 bases identical to TRBD1. V lost 0 bases, J lost 4 bases, and 4 bases stayed unmatched. Germline CDR1 SGHRS, CDR2 YFSETQ. The CDR3 has 16 amino acids. The CDR3 reads CASSLAGTGPTGELFF. As DNA, the CDR3 is TGCGCCAGCAGCTTGGCGGGGACAGGGCCCACCGGGGAGCTGTTTTTT.

The chain carries TRBV27 and TRBJ2-1; D might be TRBD2 (5 bases). This CDR3 region has 13 residues. The V end lost 3 bases, the J end lost 13 bases, and 16 bases lay between the germline ends. The germline V gene has CDR1 MNHEY and CDR2 SMNVEV (reference sequence). The CDR3 DNA reads TGTGCCAGCAGTTTCCGGACTCCCCCTGGACAGTTCTTC. This translates into CASSFRTPPGQFF.

This chain uses TRBV5-1 with TRBJ1-1; D not certain. V lost 2 bases, J lost 4 bases, and 9 bases lay in between. The CDR3 is made up of 13 amino acids. Germline-derived CDR1 and CDR2 are SGHRS and YFSETQ. The CDR3 bases are TGCGCCAGCAGCTTTCAAGATCGCACTGAAGCTTTCTTT. It encodes CASSFQDRTEAFF.

The chain is built from TRBV5-4 and TRBJ2-3, with D uncertain. Per germline, CDR1 SGHNT and CDR2 YYREEE (reference sequence). This CDR3 spans 14 amino acids. V was clipped by 0 bases and J by 4 bases, with 9 bases between them. The CDR3 loop reads CASSLGSPADTQYF. The DNA for the CDR3 is TGTGCCAGCAGCTTGGGGAGTCCTGCAGATACGCAGTATTTT.

This chain joins TRBV29-1 and TRBJ1-1; D gene unclear. CDR3 length equals 12 residues. Germline V gene sequence: CDR1 SQVTM, CDR2 ANQGSEA. The V end was cut by 6 bases, the J end by 4 bases, with 12 bases between. The CDR3 DNA is TGCAGCGTATACTTGGGTGGCACTGAAGCTTTCTTT. Translation gives CSVYLGGTEAFF. Full variable domain (missing parts from reference TRBV29-1 and TRBJ1-1): SAVISQKPSRDICQRGTSLTIQCQVDSQVTMMFWYRQQPGQSLTLIATANQGSEATYESGFVIDKFPISRPNLTFSTLTVSNMSPEDSSIYLCSVYLGGTEAFFGQGTRLTVV.

The gene calls are TRBV2 and TRBJ2-3; D is uncertain. CDR1 and CDR2 (germline): SNHLY, FYNNEI. Trimming left V 7 bases short and J 2 bases short, with 16 bases between. This CDR3 comprises 15 residues. The CDR3 DNA reads as TGTGCCAGCACCCTTGGGCTATCCTACACAGATACGCAGTATTTT. It encodes CASTLGLSYTDTQYF.

In DNA, the CDR3 is TGCAGCGTTGCGCCGCGACAGGGGGCGGGCACCGGGGAGCTGTTTTTT. It translates to CSVAPRQGAGTGELFF. The chain recombines TRBV29-1 with TRBJ2-2; TRBD1 aligns across 10 bases. This CDR3 region has 16 residues. V shed 4 bases and J 4 bases; nucleotides not matched to a gene: 9. Per the germline V gene, CDR1 is SQVTM and CDR2 is ANQGSEA.

V usage is TRBV10-2 and J usage is TRBJ2-3; D is tentatively TRBD1 or TRBD2 (5 bases each). Trimming shortened V by 0 bases and J by 2 bases, and 21 bases separated the two germline ends. The CDR3 runs 19 residues. The germline V gene has CDR1 WSHSY and CDR2 SAAADI. The CDR3 spells CASSESSWYRDGTTDTQYF. CDR3 bases: TGCGCCAGCAGTGAGTCGAGCTGGTATCGGGATGGGACCACAGATACGCAGTATTTT.

CDR3 bases: TGTGCCAGCAGTCCCAGGTTGAACACTGAAGCTTTCTTT. Its protein is CASSPRLNTEAFF. The V gene is TRBV27, the J gene TRBJ1-1; D call uncertain. CDR1 is MNHEY, CDR2 SMNVEV, per germline (reference sequence). V was clipped by 5 bases and J by 0 bases, with 7 bases between them. CDR3 size: 13 residues.

The chain couples TRBV2 to TRBJ1-2; D is possibly TRBD1 (6 bases). This CDR3 is built from 12 residues. Trimming removed 2 bases from V and 8 bases from J, with 9 bases in between. Germline assignment: CDR1 SNHLY and CDR2 FYNNEI. The CDR3 is CASSETGSGYTF. CDR3 coding DNA: TGTGCCAGCAGTGAAACAGGGTCCGGCTACACCTTC.

This rearrangement joins TRBV2 to TRBJ1-1; 7 positions match TRBD1. Germline CDR1 is SNHLY and CDR2 is FYNNEI. This CDR3 comprises 14 residues. Here the CDR3 reads CAIHRDSLISEAFF. DNA for the CDR3: TGTGCAATCCACCGGGACAGCCTTATATCGGAAGCTTTCTTT. Together with reference TRBV2 and TRBJ1-1, the CDR3 gives the full variable domain: EPEVTQTPSHQVTQMGQEVILRCVPISNHLYFYWYRQILGQKVEFLVSFYNNEISEKSEIFDDQFSVERPDGSNFTLKIRSTKLEDSAMYFCAIHRDSLISEAFFGQGTRLTVV.

The rearrangement links TRBV5-1 to TRBJ1-3, with a weak D call TRBD1 (5 bases). This CDR3 region has 14 residues. Per germline, CDR1 SGHRS and CDR2 YFSETQ. The V gene lost 3 bases and the J gene lost 0 bases, with 7 bases spanning the gap. CDR3 protein: CASSSGGSGNTIYF. The CDR3 DNA is TGCGCCAGCAGCTCGGGGGGCTCTGGAAACACCATATATTTT.

The chain couples TRBV11-3 to TRBJ2-5, with D hard to call. Germline CDR1 reads SGHNT; CDR2 reads YENEEA. This CDR3 has 15 amino acids. V was shortened by 1 base and J by 1 base, with 10 bases between the two germline ends. The CDR3 spells CASSLGGVAQETQYF. The CDR3 region has the DNA TGTGCCAGCAGCTTAGGCGGCGTAGCCCAAGAGACCCAGTACTTC.

J is TRBJ1-1 and V is TRBV27, with TRBD1 matching 8 bases. V shed 0 bases, J shed 5 bases, and the junction held 5 bases outside the gene matches. CDR1 MNHEY and CDR2 SMNVEV come from the germline V gene (reference sequence). This CDR3 comprises 15 residues. CDR3 sequence: CASSLSAGGGTEAFF. The CDR3 DNA sequence: TGTGCCAGCAGTTTATCGGCAGGGGGCGGTACTGAAGCTTTCTTT.

The V call is TRBV7-9, the J call TRBJ2-2; 11 positions match TRBD1. The CDR3 totals 15 residues. The germline gives CDR1 SEHNR, CDR2 FQNEAQ (reference sequence). V shed 3 bases and J 6 bases; nucleotides not matched to a gene: 3. The chain's CDR3 is CASSFGQGAAGELFF. The CDR3 nucleotides read TGTGCCAGCAGCTTTGGACAGGGGGCGGCCGGGGAGCTGTTTTTT.

V usage is TRBV29-1 and J usage is TRBJ2-7; D is possibly TRBD2 (6 bases). Trimming removed 7 bases from V and 1 base from J, with 8 bases in between. Germline V lookup: CDR1 SQVTM, CDR2 ANQGSEA. The CDR3 totals 11 residues. CDR3 coding DNA: TGCAGCGGGGGGACTTCCTACGAGCAGTACTTC. Its translation: CSGGTSYEQYF.

This chain links TRBV6-6 with TRBJ2-1; a possible D gene is TRBD2 (6 bases). This CDR3 has 16 residues. Germline CDR1 and CDR2: MNHNY and SVGAGI (reference sequence). V dropped 4 bases and J dropped 4 bases, with 17 bases sitting between them. The chain's CDR3 is CASSLPTSSGYNEQFF. The CDR3, as DNA: TGTGCCAGCAGTTTGCCGACTAGTTCGGGATACAATGAGCAGTTCTTC.